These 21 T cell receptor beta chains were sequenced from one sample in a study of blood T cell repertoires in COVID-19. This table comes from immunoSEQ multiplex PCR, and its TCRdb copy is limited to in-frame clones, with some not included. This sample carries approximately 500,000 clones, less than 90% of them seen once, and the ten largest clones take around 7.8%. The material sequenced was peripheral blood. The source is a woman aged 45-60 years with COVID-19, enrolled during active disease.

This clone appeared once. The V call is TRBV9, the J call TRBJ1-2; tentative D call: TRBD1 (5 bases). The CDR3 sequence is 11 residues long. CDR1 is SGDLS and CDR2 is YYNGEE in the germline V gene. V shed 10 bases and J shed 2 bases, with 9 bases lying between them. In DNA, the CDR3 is TGTGCCCCAAAGGGGAACTATGGCTACACCTTC. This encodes CAPKGNYGYTF.

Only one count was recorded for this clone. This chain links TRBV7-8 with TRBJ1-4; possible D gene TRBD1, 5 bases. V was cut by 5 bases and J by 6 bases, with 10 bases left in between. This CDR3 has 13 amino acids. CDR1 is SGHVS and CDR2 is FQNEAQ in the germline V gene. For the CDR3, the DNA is TGTGCCAGCAGCCGTCTAGGGGATGAAAAACTGTTTTTT. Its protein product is CASSRLGDEKLFF.

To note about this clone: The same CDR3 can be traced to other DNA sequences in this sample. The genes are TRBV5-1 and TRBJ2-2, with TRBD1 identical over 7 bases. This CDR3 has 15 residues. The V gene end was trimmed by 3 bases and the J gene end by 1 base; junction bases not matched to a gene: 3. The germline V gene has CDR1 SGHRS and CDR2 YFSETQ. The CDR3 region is CASSYSGGNTGELFF. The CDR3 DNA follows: TGCGCCAGCAGCTATTCAGGGGGGAACACCGGGGAGCTGTTTTTT.

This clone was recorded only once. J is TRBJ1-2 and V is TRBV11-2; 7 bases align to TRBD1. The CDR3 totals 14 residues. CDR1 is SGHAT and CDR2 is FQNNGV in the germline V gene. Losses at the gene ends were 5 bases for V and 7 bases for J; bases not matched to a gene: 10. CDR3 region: CASSPTGPDSGYTF. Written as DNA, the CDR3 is TGTGCCAGCAGCCCGACAGGGCCGGATTCTGGCTACACCTTC.

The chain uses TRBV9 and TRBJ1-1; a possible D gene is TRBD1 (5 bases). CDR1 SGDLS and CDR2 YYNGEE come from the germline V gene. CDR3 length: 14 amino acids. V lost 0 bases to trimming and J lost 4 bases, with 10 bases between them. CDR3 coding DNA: TGTGCCAGCAGCGTAGGGGGGGAGGGCACTGAAGCTTTCTTT. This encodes CASSVGGEGTEAFF.

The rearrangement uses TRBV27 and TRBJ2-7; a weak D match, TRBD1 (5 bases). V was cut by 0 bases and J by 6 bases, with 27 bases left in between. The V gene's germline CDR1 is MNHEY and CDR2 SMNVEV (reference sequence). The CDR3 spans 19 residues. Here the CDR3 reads CASSLSASIRQSGLGEQYF. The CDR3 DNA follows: TGTGCCAGCAGTTTATCTGCTTCGATCCGACAGTCTGGTCTGGGCGAGCAGTACTTC.

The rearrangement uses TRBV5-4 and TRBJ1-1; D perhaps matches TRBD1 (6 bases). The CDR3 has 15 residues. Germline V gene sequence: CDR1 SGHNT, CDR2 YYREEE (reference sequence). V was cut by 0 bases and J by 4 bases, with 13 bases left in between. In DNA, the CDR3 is TGTGCCAGCAGCTTGGGGCCAGGGGCCTTCACTGAAGCTTTCTTT. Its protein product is CASSLGPGAFTEAFF.

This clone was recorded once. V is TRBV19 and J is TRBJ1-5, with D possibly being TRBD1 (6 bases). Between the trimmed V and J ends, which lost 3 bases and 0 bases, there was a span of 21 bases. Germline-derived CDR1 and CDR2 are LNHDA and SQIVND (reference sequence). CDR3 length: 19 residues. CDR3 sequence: CASSIPLRDTLYSNQPQHF. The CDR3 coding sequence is TGTGCCAGTAGTATCCCCCTACGGGACACCCTGTATAGCAATCAGCCCCAGCATTTT. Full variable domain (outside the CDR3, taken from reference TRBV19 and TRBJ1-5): DGGITQSPKYLFRKEGQNVTLSCEQNLNHDAMYWYRQDPGQGLRLIYYSQIVNDFQKGDIAEGYSVSREKKESFPLTVTSAQKNPTAFYLCASSIPLRDTLYSNQPQHFGDGTRLSIL.

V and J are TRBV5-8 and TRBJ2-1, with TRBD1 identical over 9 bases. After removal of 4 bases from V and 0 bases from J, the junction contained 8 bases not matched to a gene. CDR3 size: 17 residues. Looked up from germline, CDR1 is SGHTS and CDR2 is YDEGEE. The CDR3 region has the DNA TGTGCCAGCAGCCCGGACAGGGGCCCTAGCTCCTACAATGAGCAGTTCTTC. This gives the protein CASSPDRGPSSYNEQFF.

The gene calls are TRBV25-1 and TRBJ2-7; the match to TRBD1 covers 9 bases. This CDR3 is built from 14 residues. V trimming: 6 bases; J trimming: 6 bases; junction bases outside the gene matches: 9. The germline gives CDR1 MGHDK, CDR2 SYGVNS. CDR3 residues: CASSVQGAVREQYF. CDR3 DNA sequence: TGTGCCAGCAGCGTACAGGGGGCGGTGCGCGAGCAGTACTTC.

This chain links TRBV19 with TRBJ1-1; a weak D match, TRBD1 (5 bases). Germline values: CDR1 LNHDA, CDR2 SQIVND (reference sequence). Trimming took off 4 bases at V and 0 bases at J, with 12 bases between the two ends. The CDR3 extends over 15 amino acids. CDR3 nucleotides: TGTGCCAGTAGTACCCAGGACAACATGAACACTGAAGCTTTCTTT. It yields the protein CASSTQDNMNTEAFF.

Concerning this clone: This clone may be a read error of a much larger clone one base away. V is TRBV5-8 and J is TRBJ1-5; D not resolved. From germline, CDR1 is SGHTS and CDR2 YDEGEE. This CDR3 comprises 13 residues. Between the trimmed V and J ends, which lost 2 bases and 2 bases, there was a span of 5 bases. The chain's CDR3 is CASSFTGNQPQHF. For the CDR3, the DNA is TGTGCCAGCAGCTTTACAGGCAATCAGCCCCAGCATTTT.

The CDR3 here is CASSRSSGTVGETQYF. Here the CDR3 DNA reads TGTGCCAGCAGCAGATCCTCCGGGACAGTTGGGGAGACCCAGTACTTC. V gene TRBV11-2 combines with J gene TRBJ2-5, with 7 bases that match TRBD1. V was clipped by 5 bases and J by 5 bases; unmatched bases: 14. This CDR3 is 16 amino acids long. Germline loops: CDR1 SGHAT, CDR2 FQNNGV.

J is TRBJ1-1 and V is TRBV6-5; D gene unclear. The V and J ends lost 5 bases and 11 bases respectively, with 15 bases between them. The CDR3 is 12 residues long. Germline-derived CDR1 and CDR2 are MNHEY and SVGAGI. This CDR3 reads CASSPGPGEAFF. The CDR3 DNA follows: TGTGCCAGCAGTCCGGGCCCCGGGGAGGCTTTCTTT.

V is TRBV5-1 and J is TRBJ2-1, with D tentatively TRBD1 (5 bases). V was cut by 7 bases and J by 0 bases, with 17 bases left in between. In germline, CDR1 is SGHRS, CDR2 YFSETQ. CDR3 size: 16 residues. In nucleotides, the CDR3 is TGCGCCAGCTCTCGATCAGGGTCGAGCTCCTACAATGAGCAGTTCTTC. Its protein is CASSRSGSSSYNEQFF.

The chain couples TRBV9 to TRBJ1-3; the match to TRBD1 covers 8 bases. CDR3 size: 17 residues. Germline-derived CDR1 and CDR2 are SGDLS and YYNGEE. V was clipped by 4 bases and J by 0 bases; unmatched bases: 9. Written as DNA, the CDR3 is TGTGCCAGCAGCCCACAGGACAGGGCGACCTCTGGAAACACCATATATTTT. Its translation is CASSPQDRATSGNTIYF. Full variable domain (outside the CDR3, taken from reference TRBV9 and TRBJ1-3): DSGVTQTPKHLITATGQRVTLRCSPRSGDLSVYWYQQSLDQGLQFLIQYYNGEERAKGNILERFSAQQFPDLHSELNLSSLELGDSALYFCASSPQDRATSGNTIYFGEGSWLTVV.

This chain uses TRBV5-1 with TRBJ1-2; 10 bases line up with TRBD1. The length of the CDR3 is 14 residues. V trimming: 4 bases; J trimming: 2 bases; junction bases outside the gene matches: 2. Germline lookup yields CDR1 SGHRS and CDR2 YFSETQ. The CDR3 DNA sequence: TGCGCCAGCAGCACGGGACAGGGGAACTATGGCTACACCTTC. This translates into CASSTGQGNYGYTF.

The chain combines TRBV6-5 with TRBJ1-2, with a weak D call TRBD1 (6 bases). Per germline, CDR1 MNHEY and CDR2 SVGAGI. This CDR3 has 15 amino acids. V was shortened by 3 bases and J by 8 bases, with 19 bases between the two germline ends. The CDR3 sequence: CASSYSGPGVEGYTF. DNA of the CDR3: TGTGCCAGCAGTTATTCAGGGCCAGGGGTAGAAGGCTACACCTTC.

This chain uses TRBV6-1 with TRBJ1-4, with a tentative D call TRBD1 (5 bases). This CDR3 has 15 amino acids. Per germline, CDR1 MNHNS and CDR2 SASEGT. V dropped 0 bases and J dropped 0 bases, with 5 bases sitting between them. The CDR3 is CASSEAGATNEKLFF. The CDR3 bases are TGTGCCAGCAGTGAAGCAGGGGCAACTAATGAAAAACTGTTTTTT.

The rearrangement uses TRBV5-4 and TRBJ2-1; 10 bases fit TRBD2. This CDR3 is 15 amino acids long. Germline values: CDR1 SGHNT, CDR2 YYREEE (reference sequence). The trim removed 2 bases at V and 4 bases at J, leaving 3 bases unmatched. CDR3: CASSLSLAGYNEQFF. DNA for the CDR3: TGTGCCAGCAGCTTATCACTAGCGGGGTACAATGAGCAGTTCTTC. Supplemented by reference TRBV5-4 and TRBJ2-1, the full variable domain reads ETGVTQSPTHLIKTRGQQVTLRCSSQSGHNTVSWYQQALGQGPQFIFQYYREEENGRGNFPPRFSGLQFPNYSSELNVNALELDDSALYLCASSLSLAGYNEQFFGPGTRLTVL.

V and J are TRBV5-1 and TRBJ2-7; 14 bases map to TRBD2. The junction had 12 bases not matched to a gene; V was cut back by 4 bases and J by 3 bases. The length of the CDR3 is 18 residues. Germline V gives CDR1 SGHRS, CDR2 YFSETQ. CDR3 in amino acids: CASSPGLAGGLQNYEQYF. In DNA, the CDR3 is TGCGCCAGCAGCCCAGGACTAGCGGGGGGACTACAAAACTACGAGCAGTACTTC.